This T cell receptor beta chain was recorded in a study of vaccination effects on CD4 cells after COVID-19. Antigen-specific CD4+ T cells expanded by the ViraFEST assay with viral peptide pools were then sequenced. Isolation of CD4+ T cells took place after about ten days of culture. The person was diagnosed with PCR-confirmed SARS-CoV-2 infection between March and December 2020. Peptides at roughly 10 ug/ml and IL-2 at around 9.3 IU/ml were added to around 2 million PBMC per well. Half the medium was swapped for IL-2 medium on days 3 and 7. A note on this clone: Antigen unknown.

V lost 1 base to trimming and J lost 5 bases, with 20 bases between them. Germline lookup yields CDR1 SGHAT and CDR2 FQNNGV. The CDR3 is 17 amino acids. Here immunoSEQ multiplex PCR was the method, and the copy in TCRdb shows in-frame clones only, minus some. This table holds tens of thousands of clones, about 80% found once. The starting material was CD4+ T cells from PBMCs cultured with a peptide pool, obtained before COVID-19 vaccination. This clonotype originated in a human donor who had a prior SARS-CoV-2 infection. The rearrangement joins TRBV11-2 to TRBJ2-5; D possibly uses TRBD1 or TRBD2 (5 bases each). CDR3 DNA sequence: TGTGCCAGCAGCTTAGCGCGAGGTTTGGGGGAAGGCGAGACCCAGTACTTC. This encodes CASSLARGLGEGETQYF.